The 3 T cell receptor beta chains below all came from one sample that was sequenced in a study of shared clonotypes between healthy human individuals. Some clones are missing from TCRdb's copy, which holds only in-frame ones; the method was immunoSEQ multiplex PCR. Of about 2.4 million clones listed, approximately 94% are singletons. Sequenced sample: naive CD4+ T cells from PBMCs. Documented subset: CD45RA+ positively selected. Every receptor here comes from a man younger than 35 in good health. Some clones in this sample may be carry-over from other donors' samples.

With regard to this clone: The sample contains more than one DNA sequence encoding this CDR3. The rearrangement uses TRBV2 and TRBJ2-2; D is perhaps TRBD1 (6 bases). V was shortened by 9 bases and J by 2 bases, with 13 bases between the two germline ends. The CDR3 runs to 14 residues. Per germline, CDR1 SNHLY and CDR2 FYNNEI. DNA for the CDR3: TGTGCCAGTTCCCGGACAGTTAACACCGGGGAGCTGTTTTTT. Residues: CASSRTVNTGELFF.

A single count supports this clone. The gene calls are TRBV28 and TRBJ1-1, with D possibly being TRBD1 (5 bases). Between the trimmed V and J ends, which lost 11 bases and 0 bases, there was a span of 13 bases. Germline V gene sequence: CDR1 MDHEN, CDR2 SYDVKM. CDR3 size: 13 residues. The CDR3 bases are TGTGCCGGCAAGGGGCCTATGAACACTGAAGCTTTCTTT. Translation: CAGKGPMNTEAFF.

J is TRBJ2-7 and V is TRBV7-9; D is undetermined. Germline loops: CDR1 SEHNR, CDR2 FQNEAQ (reference sequence). V lost 5 bases, J lost 2 bases, and 13 bases lay in between. The CDR3 totals 14 residues. The CDR3: CASSERAATYEQYF. The CDR3 DNA reads as TGTGCCAGCAGCGAACGTGCGGCAACCTACGAGCAGTACTTC.